This entry features one T cell receptor (beta chain) sequence. Authors' processing steps: Reference gene primer amplification in the assay estimated nucleated cell counts. Profiled with immunoSEQ multiplex PCR; TCRdb holds only in-frame clones, not every one. That table supplies the V and J calls and clone size; D and trimming were determined from the DNA. The sample lists some 240,000 clones; approximately 78% were seen once. Seattle researchers signed up patients amid active infection and tracked them longitudinally. The data were obtained in a study of blood T cell repertoires in COVID-19. About the study: Samples of COVID-19 (acute and convalescent) were obtained from the United States, Italy and Spain. T cells, B-cell-depleted T cells, or PBMCs supplied cDNA or gDNA.

The length of the CDR3 is 15 residues. Germline V gene data show CDR1 as SGHVS and CDR2 as FNYEAQ. With 0 bases removed from V and 0 bases from J, the gap between germline ends came to 5 bases. V usage is TRBV7-6 and J usage is TRBJ2-2; no firm D call. Sequenced: peripheral blood. The sequence derives from a woman in her 70s with COVID-19, enrolled during active disease. The DNA for the CDR3 is TGTGCCAGCAGCTTAGCCGCGGCGAACACCGGGGAGCTGTTTTTT. It is translated as CASSLAAANTGELFF. The full variable domain, in which reference TRBV7-6 and TRBJ2-2 provide the parts outside the CDR3, is GAGVSQSPRYKVTKRGQDVALRCDPISGHVSLYWYRQALGQGPEFLTYFNYEAQQDKSGLPNDRFSAERPEGSISTLTIQRTEQRDSAMYRCASSLAAANTGELFFGEGSRLTVL.